Shown below are 20 T cell receptor beta chains from a single sample sequenced in a study of shared clonotypes between healthy human individuals. Profiling relied on immunoSEQ multiplex PCR, and the TCRdb table lists in-frame clones only, not all of them. The table lists about 1 million clones, around 74% of them singletons. The sequenced sample was memory CD4+ T cells sorted from blood. Subset indicated: CD45RA-negative fraction. Every receptor here comes from a man aged 18 to 29 in good health.

To note about this clone: A far larger clone is one nucleotide away, so this likely arose from a read error. The chain is built from TRBV7-8 and TRBJ1-6, with 9 nucleotides matching TRBD1. J gave up 15 bases and V 5 bases, and 8 bases lay outside the gene matches. CDR3 length equals 13 residues. The germline V gene has CDR1 SGHVS and CDR2 FQNEAQ. CDR3 nucleotides: TGTGCCAGCAGCACTGGACAGGGGAACCGCCTCCACTTT. As protein: CASSTGQGNRLHF.

The chain joins TRBV21-1 to TRBJ2-7; the DNA was not used to check the table's D call, TRBD1. TRBV21-1 constitutes a pseudogene. This CDR3 has 16 amino acids. This chain's CDR3 is CASSSLPWTGIHEQYF. As DNA, the CDR3 is TGTGCCAGCAGCTCACTCCCCTGGACAGGGATCCACGAGCAGTACTTC.

The rearrangement uses TRBV27 and TRBJ2-5; 7 nucleotides match TRBD2. The assigned J gene may be wrong: the sequence end matches TRBJ2-7 better. Germline V CDR1 and CDR2: MNHEY, SMNVEV (reference sequence). The CDR3 has 14 amino acids. CDR3 bases: TGTGCCACCCACACAGCGGGACCTACCTACGAGCAGTACTTC. It is translated as CATHTAGPTYEQYF.

This chain uses TRBV7-2 with TRBJ2-3; maybe TRBD2 (6 bases). Looked up from germline, CDR1 is SGHTA and CDR2 is FQGNSA. The CDR3 totals 15 residues. The V and J ends lost 0 bases and 2 bases respectively, with 9 bases between them. The CDR3 is CASSLAEGFTDTQYF. The CDR3 region has the DNA TGTGCCAGCAGCTTAGCGGAGGGGTTCACAGATACGCAGTATTTT.

Comments on this clone: The sample carries other DNA sequences with the same CDR3. The chain carries TRBV6-5 and TRBJ2-7; D call uncertain. Trimming shortened V by 0 bases and J by 3 bases, and 6 bases separated the two germline ends. Germline-derived CDR1 and CDR2 are MNHEY and SVGAGI. CDR3 size: 13 residues. CDR3 bases: TGTGCCAGCAGTTACTCTGACCTCTACGAGCAGTACTTC. It yields the protein CASSYSDLYEQYF.

The chain's CDR3 is CASSFSGGAFNEQFF. As DNA, the CDR3 is TGTGCCAGCAGCTTTAGCGGGGGGGCTTTCAATGAGCAGTTCTTC. The V call is TRBV7-8, the J call TRBJ2-1, with 11 bases matching TRBD2. V lost 3 bases and J lost 6; bases outside the gene matches: 4. Germline loops: CDR1 SGHVS, CDR2 FQNEAQ. The CDR3 loop spans 15 amino acids.

The chain carries TRBV19 and TRBJ1-1; D is ambiguous. V lost 8 bases to trimming and J lost 1 base, with 14 bases between them. Per germline, CDR1 LNHDA and CDR2 SQIVND (reference sequence). CDR3 size: 14 residues. Written as DNA, the CDR3 is TGTGCCAGTCATCGGACGGACCGGAACACTGAAGCTTTCTTT. Translated: CASHRTDRNTEAFF. Filled out from reference TRBV19 and TRBJ1-1, the complete variable domain reads DGGITQSPKYLFRKEGQNVTLSCEQNLNHDAMYWYRQDPGQGLRLIYYSQIVNDFQKGDIAEGYSVSREKKESFPLTVTSAQKNPTAFYLCASHRTDRNTEAFFGQGTRLTVV.

This CDR3 is CSDPTGENGYTF. The CDR3 bases are TGCAGCGACCCGACAGGGGAGAATGGCTACACCTTC. The chain employs TRBV29-1 and TRBJ1-2; 8 nucleotides line up with TRBD1. Germline V gene lookup returns CDR1 SQVTM and CDR2 ANQGSEA. V shed 7 bases and J 6 bases; nucleotides not matched to a gene: 7. The CDR3 spans 12 residues. Filled out from reference TRBV29-1 and TRBJ1-2, the complete variable domain reads SAVISQKPSRDICQRGTSLTIQCQVDSQVTMMFWYRQQPGQSLTLIATANQGSEATYESGFVIDKFPISRPNLTFSTLTVSNMSPEDSSIYLCSDPTGENGYTFGSGTRLTVV.

In this sample, this clone turned up a few times. The chain joins TRBV5-1 to TRBJ2-6; 7 nucleotides agree with TRBD2. Trimming took 5 bases from V and 2 from J; bases not matched to a gene: 10. Germline V CDR1 and CDR2: SGHRS, YFSETQ. This CDR3 is 17 amino acids long. CDR3 sequence: CASSRDLAGAGANVLTF. The DNA of the CDR3 is TGCGCCAGCAGTCGGGATCTTGCGGGAGCTGGGGCCAACGTCCTGACTTTC.

This clone was picked up one time. Additional DNA sequences in this sample encode the identical CDR3. The J gene is TRBJ1-2, the V gene TRBV6-5; TRBD1 matches 7 bases. The CDR3 sequence is 14 residues long. After removal of 7 bases from V and 3 bases from J, the junction contained 8 bases not matched to a gene. Germline-derived CDR1 and CDR2 are MNHEY and SVGAGI. Written as DNA, the CDR3 is TGTGCCAGCAAGTCGACAGGGAGGGACTATGGCTACACCTTC. It codes for CASKSTGRDYGYTF.

The CDR3 protein is CASSFGEQGPQETQYF. The CDR3 bases are TGCGCCAGCAGCTTCGGTGAACAGGGGCCTCAAGAGACCCAGTACTTC. The V call is TRBV5-1, the J call TRBJ2-5, with 7 positions matching TRBD1. In germline, CDR1 is SGHRS, CDR2 YFSETQ. The ends lost 2 bases at V and 2 bases at J; junction bases unmatched: 9. CDR3 size: 16 residues.

The gene calls are TRBV5-4 and TRBJ2-2, with D possibly TRBD2 on 6 matching bases. Trimming shortened V by 1 base and J by 1 base, and 11 bases separated the two germline ends. The CDR3 contains 16 residues. The germline CDR1 and CDR2 sequences are SGHNT and YYREEE (reference sequence). The CDR3 spells CASSLRSGWNTGELFF. CDR3 sequence (DNA): TGTGCCAGCAGCTTGCGGAGCGGGTGGAACACCGGGGAGCTGTTTTTT.

The chain couples TRBV7-2 to TRBJ1-2, with 8 positions matching TRBD1. J was trimmed by 3 bases and V by 5 bases; bases with no gene match: 11. The CDR3 runs to 16 residues. CDR1 is SGHTA and CDR2 is FQGNSA in the germline V gene. CDR3 sequence (DNA): TGTGCCAGCAGCCCCATAGGGTTGGGACAGGACTATGGCTACACCTTC. This gives the protein CASSPIGLGQDYGYTF.

The chain has TRBV5-1 and TRBJ1-1; 8 bases fit TRBD1. Trimming cost V 4 bases and J 2 bases; bases outside gene matches: 10. The CDR3 length is 16 residues. Germline loops: CDR1 SGHRS, CDR2 YFSETQ. The CDR3 reads CASSPGQGGPNTEAFF. In DNA, the CDR3 is TGCGCCAGCAGCCCTGGACAGGGAGGCCCTAACACTGAAGCTTTCTTT.

This sequence joins TRBV19 and TRBJ2-7, with D hard to call. Trimming pared 7 bases from V and 1 base from J, leaving 11 bases between. The germline CDR1 and CDR2 sequences are LNHDA and SQIVND (reference sequence). This CDR3 has 13 amino acids. The CDR3 DNA reads as TGTGCCAGTACCCCCGGTAATTCCTACGAGCAGTACTTC. It translates to CASTPGNSYEQYF.

The chain combines TRBV30 with TRBJ2-1; D not certain. V was clipped by 2 bases and J by 4 bases, with 9 bases between them. The CDR3 consists of 13 residues. Germline V gene lookup returns CDR1 GTSNPN and CDR2 SVGIG (reference sequence). Here the CDR3 DNA reads TGTGCCTGGAGTCAACGGAAGTACAATGAGCAGTTCTTC. Translating gives CAWSQRKYNEQFF.

This chain links TRBV4-1 with TRBJ2-3, with 9 bases aligning to TRBD1. CDR1 and CDR2 (germline): MGHRA, YSYEKL. V was pared by 4 bases and J by 0 bases, with 11 bases of the junction left unmatched. The CDR3 contains 18 residues. The CDR3 here is CASSLRVGTGISTDTQYF. The CDR3 bases are TGCGCCAGCAGCCTGCGAGTTGGGACAGGGATTAGCACAGATACGCAGTATTTT.

The chain links TRBV7-8 to TRBJ1-1, with unresolved D. CDR1 is SGHVS, CDR2 FQNEAQ, per germline. This CDR3 is 13 amino acids long. V shed 5 bases and J shed 5 bases, with 12 bases lying between them. The CDR3 DNA is TGTGCCAGCAGCCAATTGGGTAGGACTGAAGCTTTCTTT. Translated, it gives CASSQLGRTEAFF.

V usage is TRBV15 and J usage is TRBJ2-3; D not resolved. V was cut by 1 base and J by 6 bases, with 17 bases left in between. This CDR3 contains 16 residues. CDR1 and CDR2 (germline): LNHNV, YYDKDF (reference sequence). This CDR3 reads CATSRGGTAQGDTQYF. For the CDR3, the DNA is TGTGCCACCAGCAGAGGGGGAACAGCTCAAGGGGATACGCAGTATTTT. Full variable domain (missing parts from reference TRBV15 and TRBJ2-3): DAMVIQNPRYQVTQFGKPVTLSCSQTLNHNVMYWYQQKSSQAPKLLFHYYDKDFNNEADTPDNFQSRRPNTSFCFLDIRSPGLGDTAMYLCATSRGGTAQGDTQYFGPGTRLTVL.

The chain carries TRBV2 and TRBJ2-3; D is ambiguous. The CDR3 runs to 13 residues. The V end lost 1 base, the J end lost 6 bases, and 8 bases lay between the germline ends. CDR1 and CDR2 from the germline V gene are SNHLY and FYNNEI. CDR3 residues: CASSEGLGDTQYF. CDR3 nucleotide sequence: TGTGCCAGCAGTGAAGGCCTAGGGGATACGCAGTATTTT.